This T cell receptor beta chain was identified in a study of CD8+ T cells in alopecia areata. Turning to the study itself: Treated individuals took tofacitinib by mouth, 5 to 10 mg twice daily. Treatment ran 6 to 18 months, with 6 months of follow-up afterward.

As concerns this clone: Its antigen remains unidentified.

General study points: Normal skin's resident alphabeta T cells are also sequenced in scalp samples. Affected scalp, especially in alopecia totalis/universalis, had a higher clonality than normal scalp did.

Germline lookup yields CDR1 LNHNV and CDR2 YYDKDF (reference sequence). CDR3 length: 11 residues. V was clipped by 0 bases and J by 6 bases, with 3 bases between them. Treatment specified: oral pan-JAK inhibitor, 5-10 mg twice daily. The sequencing template was cDNA reverse transcribed from extracted RNA. The protocol was immunoSEQ multiplex PCR, while the TCRdb copy is restricted to in-frame clones and leaves out a portion. Counted here are fewer than 200,000 clones, around 59% occurring once; the ten biggest clones make up approximately 15%. The specimen comprised CD4+ T cells sorted from blood, sampled at week 24, from a patient treated with tofacitinib. The source is a human donor with alopecia areata. The gene calls are TRBV15 and TRBJ2-7; D is unclear. The chain's CDR3 is CATSRDREQYF. Here the CDR3 DNA reads TGTGCCACCAGCAGAGATCGCGAGCAGTACTTC.